This TCR beta chain was sequenced in a study of cytomegalovirus exposure and HLA in healthy donors (dated by TCRdb to the late 2010s). Regarding the study in general: In an earlier analysis of roughly 590 of the donors, approximately 300 Gb of sequence data and approximately 100 million unique TCR beta sequences from about 179 million T cells were reported. Donor age, sex, ethnicity and CMV serostatus were compiled alongside the repertoire data. In the later analysis, no new phenotypic data were used to find candidate immune exposures; instead, reliance was placed on TCR beta sequences and their occurrence across donors. A handful of DR-DQ haplotypes were handled as single units for association and clustering because linkage in the cohort was strong. A separate validation cohort of 100 to 150 different subjects was used in addition to the roughly 670-subject first cohort. Across approximately 420 genotyped donors of the cohort, an average of approximately 200,000 unique TCR beta nucleotide sequences per donor were sequenced, and roughly a sixth of those sequences were non-productive. The genetic ancestry cluster associated with self-reported Caucasian donors included around 76% of the 300 to 400 genotyped donors. The number of donors typed differed by locus, with roughly 620-640 for A, B, C, DRB1 and DQB1, around 520 for DQA1, 600 to 610 for DPA1, and approximately 470 for DPB1. Using immunosequencing, the study profiled T cell repertoires from around 670 subjects and related those repertoires to cytomegalovirus serostatus. To decide whether each TCR beta V gene segment behaved as functional or pseudogenic, an earlier analysis of approximately 600 of the donors relied on high-throughput TCR beta sequencing. In a later genetic analysis, genome-wide SNP genotypes for 398 of the 666 donors were used, and that subset was treated as a discovery cohort. Every discovery cohort repertoire had been produced on one sequencing platform. The study combined high-throughput TCR immunosequencing, statistical association of individual TCRs with disease status, and machine learning to predict cytomegalovirus infection status. Roughly 320 gigabases of sequencing data and approximately 92 million unique TCR sequences made up an early release that covered around 640 HLA-typed donors. The study was designed to test whether signatures of past pathogen exposure could be identified by cataloging public T cell receptors. Class I and class II HLA loci were covered by the typing at four-digit resolution. A later analysis re-analyzed previously published TCR beta repertoires from about 730 donors and added high-resolution HLA genotyping to study TCR occurrence patterns. The investigation overall reported the following: While some public TCRs were present in many individuals, most TCR sequences turned up only very rarely across donors. Several of the top co-occurrence clusters appeared to be linked to parvovirus B19, influenza, CMV and Epstein-Barr virus, according to a later analysis. A later analysis associated 17,000 or so TCR beta sequences with specific HLA alleles at a false discovery rate of 0.05. A later genetic analysis associated a missense DCLRE1C variant with V-gene and J-gene trimming of TCR beta chains, and an independent cohort replicated the association. Assigning TCR associations to individual alleles was difficult when HLA alleles, especially DR and DQ, strongly co-occurred. A later genetic analysis reported fewer N-insertions in productive TCRs among donors in an Asian-associated ancestry cluster than the approximately 700-donor mean. Because some donors lacked HLA typing at each locus, the association tests relied only on the typed subset. Some IMGT-functional V segments, including TRBV6-2 and TRBV6-3, could not be distinguished by the 87-base-pair reads and were therefore excluded. A few of the identified cytomegalovirus-associated TCR beta chains were confirmed in vitro to be specific for cytomegalovirus antigens. A total of 150 to 200 TCR beta chains were listed by the study as associated with cytomegalovirus. An earlier analysis of 587 of the donors showed that most TCR beta V segments appeared in productive rearrangements either about 90% or about 30% of the time, which broadly matched IMGT annotations. The authors suggested that the approach could potentially be extended to other disease states and immunological phenotypes. The classifier was reported to diagnose cytomegalovirus status with high specificity and sensitivity in both the original cohort and the validation cohort. The presence/absence analyses assumed that sequencing depth was roughly uniform across donors, and that assumption may not be true. The sequencing pipeline was judged likely to have produced a cluster of highly shared sequence variants as a technical artifact. According to a later analysis, most CMV-associated TCR beta chains appeared to be HLA-restricted, and the HLA associations seemed to be driven largely by CMV exposure. Because counts were too low, seventeen rarely observed V segments, including chromosome 9 orphons, were excluded from the earlier analysis of several hundred of the donors. Correlated functional status among segregating V segments might be attributable to linkage disequilibrium, but an unknown experimental factor could not be ruled out. The only immune exposure information available for the cohort was CMV serostatus. In a later analysis, HLA-associated TCR beta chains showed more clonal expansion and lower generation probabilities than non-associated chains that were equally common. A further reported finding was that TCR beta sequences accurately predicted the HLA-A and HLA-B alleles for most subjects in the first cohort. Only TCR beta chains were sequenced in this cohort, and the absence of alpha or paired-chain data limited detectable features. In a later analysis, TCR association rates were found to vary across HLA loci, with the most associated TCRs seen for DRB1 alleles and the fewest for HLA-C alleles.

Library preparation was by the immunoSEQ multiplex PCR assay. For the multiplex PCR, a mixture combining 60 forward primers for TCR Vbeta segments and 13 reverse primers for TCR Jbeta segments was used. A multiplex PCR assay on genomic DNA amplified the CDR3 region of rearranged TCR beta genes. The amplified TCR beta libraries were sequenced on the Illumina HiSeq System as 87-base-pair reads. The original methods were these. A later analysis counted approximately 84 million unique TCR beta chains across the roughly 700 repertoires, and 10 million to 12 million of these chains were shared by at least two donors. Raw reads were error-corrected and collapsed into unique sequences with a nearest-neighbor algorithm that merged closely related sequences to remove PCR and sequencing errors. Alignment of CDR3 sequences to IMGT reference sequences was used to assign V, D and J gene segments. For a sequence to be retained, at least a six-nucleotide match to both a V gene segment and a J gene segment was required. A rearrangement counted as productive if the CDR3 had no stop codons and remained in frame with V and J, and every other rearrangement counted as non-productive. Following IMGT convention, CDR3 was defined as the stretch from the second conserved V-encoded cysteine up to the conserved J-encoded phenylalanine. Sequences without an unambiguous match to a single V gene segment were excluded from the earlier analysis of over 500 of the donors. In an earlier analysis of a few hundred of the donors, V segments were called functional above 56.7% productive rearrangements and were called segregating when the between-donor standard deviation exceeded 5%. A statistical classification framework was built for diagnosing cytomegalovirus status from the catalog of TCR beta chain sequences. A later analysis assigned V and J genes by comparing TCR nucleotide sequences with IMGT/GENE-DB human TR gene sequences. In a later analysis, CDR3 sequences and most-parsimonious VDJ recombination scenarios were assigned using the TCRdist pipeline. In a later analysis, each TCR beta chain was defined by its CDR3 amino acid sequence together with its V-gene family, and reads lacking a unique V-gene family were excluded. In a later analysis, fewer than 650 highly shared, low-generation-probability nucleotide sequences were removed to address suspected cross-contamination and a sequencing artifact. For each public chain, a later analysis derived a clonal expansion index from normalized ranks of inferred template counts within each repertoire. A later analysis computed generation probabilities with a VDJ recombination model fitted to out-of-frame rearrangements, and checked the results against IGoR. Hypergeometric tests were used in a later analysis to score TCR-TCR, TCR-HLA and TCR-CMV co-occurrence, with a repertoire-size bias correction applied to the TCR pairs. A later analysis estimated false discovery rates by permuting HLA or CMV assignments 20 times. In a later analysis, co-occurring TCRs were grouped using DBSCAN, and TCRdist sequence similarity was added for clustering within HLA-allele-positive subsets. Repertoires with fewer than 30,000 or more than 120,000 public chains, plus five repertoires with anomalous nucleotide sharing, were excluded from co-occurrence clustering. This immuneACCESS table, as held by TCRdb, lists in-frame sequences with V and J called but not all clones. Of the missing ones, under half trace to an unresolved V gene in checked studies; the others have no known cause. V and J calls and clone size are as listed in that table; D and trimming were resolved from the DNA. This sample has about 190,000 clones in its table, and roughly 80% of those were observed once. Approximately 2.1% of the sample is taken by the ten largest.

Turning to this clone: Its specific antigen is unknown. No much larger clone exists at a distance of one base, and base qualities are not known.

In total, roughly 710 healthy bone marrow donors made up the cohort. All cohort members were sampled while nominally healthy, although unrecorded immune exposures were likely present. The donor tested CMV seropositive and was one of the 289 seropositive cohort members. A peripheral blood sample was provided by each donor, and peripheral blood mononuclear cells were used for TCR beta sequencing. Genomic DNA was extracted from the blood cell samples with the Qiagen DNeasy Blood Extraction Kit. Cut back by 4 bases and 8 bases, the V and J ends lie 20 bases apart. From cysteine to phenylalanine, the CDR3 is 15 amino acids long. The entry retains the CDR3 DNA only, 45 bases that are in frame from base 1. For CDR1 and CDR2, the germline V gene (reference sequence) lists SEHNR and FQNEAQ.

The rearrangement combines TRBV7-9 with TRBJ1-2, and possibly TRBD1, on 6 matching bases. The clonotype was recovered from a woman younger than 45 in good health and CMV-seropositive. The sample consisted of PBMCs. The CDR3 reads as follows: CASSSEEGVKRGYTF. The nucleotides are TGTGCCAGCAGCTCGGAAGAGGGGGTAAAGAGGGGCTACACCTTC.